Described below is a single T cell receptor beta chain sequence and its context. The sample belongs to a study of shared clonotypes between healthy human individuals. Overall study context: Donors consisted of two women and a few men between 18 and 49. CD4 naive and CD4 memory each took three plates per donor, while CD8 naive took two and CD8 memory one.

Method: immunoSEQ multiplex PCR; TCRdb's copy keeps in-frame clones and lacks some. The sample consists of over a million clones, 98% of them appearing once. The germline CDR1 and CDR2 sequences are ENHRY and SYGVKD. Losses at the gene ends were 5 bases for V and 6 bases for J; bases not matched to a gene: 9. The CDR3 is 14 amino acids. V is TRBV10-3 and J is TRBJ1-1, with TRBD1 matching 7 bases. The sequenced sample consisted of naive CD4+ T cells sorted from blood. Subset defined: CD45RA+ positively selected. This TCR was recovered from a man aged 25 to 45 in good health. CDR3 sequence: CAISLDRTVAEAFF. The CDR3 nucleotides read TGTGCCATCAGTTTGGACAGGACCGTTGCTGAAGCTTTCTTT.